The clone carrying this T cell receptor beta chain was observed a few times. This specimen comes from a study of human T cells and chemical hapten exposure. Germline CDR1 is SGHRS and CDR2 is YFSETQ. There are 16 residues in the CDR3. V lost 5 bases, J lost 0 bases, and 15 bases lay in between. The starting material, unfractionated whole blood, was used for total RNA extraction. TCRdb reanalysed the 5' RACE reads using MiXCR and keeps one entry per CDR3 protein. Among approximately 80,000 distinct CDR3 sequences listed, approximately 16% were seen once. This chain uses TRBV5-1 with TRBJ2-1, with a possible D match to TRBD2 (5 bases). The origin of this receptor is a female donor in good health. The CDR3 protein is CASRIEGEDSYNEQFF. CDR3 DNA: TGCGCCAGCAGAATCGAGGGAGAGGACTCCTACAATGAGCAGTTCTTC. The full variable domain, with the rest looked up from reference TRBV5-1 and TRBJ2-1, is KAGVTQTPRYLIKTRGQQVTLSCSPISGHRSVSWYQQTPGQGLQFLFEYFSETQRNKGNFPGRFSGRQFSNSRSEMNVSTLELGDSALYLCASRIEGEDSYNEQFFGPGTRLTVL.